This TCR beta chain was observed in a study of CD8 T cells in Susac syndrome. The study, taken as a whole, reports: TCR sequencing and HLA analysis covered a relatively small number of individuals.

RNA amounts of 0.5 to 1 ug underwent reverse transcription with random hexamers. TCRdb reprocessed the immunoSEQ multiplex PCR reads via MiXCR and lists one record per CDR3 protein. The data contain 170,000 or so distinct CDR3 sequences, approximately 94% of them singletons. The sample holds a few counts of this clonotype. Its specificity is unknown. From germline, CDR1 is SGHRS and CDR2 YFSETQ. The CDR3 is made up of 13 amino acids. V was cut by 0 bases and J by 8 bases, with 11 bases left in between. Purification of the CD8+ and CD4+ T cells relied on negative isolation, and TEMRA cells underwent FACS enrichment.

The chain links TRBV5-1 to TRBJ1-1; D uncertain. The sample consisted of CD4+ T cells from PBMCs. The sequence was collected from a human donor with multiple sclerosis. CDR3: CASSLDRGREAFF. The CDR3 DNA sequence: TGCGCCAGCAGCTTGGATCGGGGTCGCGAAGCTTTCTTT. Based on the CDR3 plus reference TRBV5-1 and TRBJ1-1, the full variable domain is KAGVTQTPRYLIKTRGQQVTLSCSPISGHRSVSWYQQTPGQGLQFLFEYFSETQRNKGNFPGRFSGRQFSNSRSEMNVSTLELGDSALYLCASSLDRGREAFFGQGTRLTVV.